This is a list of T cell receptor beta chains from one sample in a study of T cell repertoires in cytomegalovirus infection. TCRdb used MiXCR to reprocess the reads, holding one entry per CDR3 protein. The sample carries some 150,000 distinct CDR3 sequences, about 6.1% recorded once. The sample taken for sequencing was PBMCs. The receptors were sampled from a human donor in good health (CMV status not recorded). Some clones in this sample may be carry-over from other donors' samples. Both conserved end residues are part of each CDR3. The D gene is left open where the match is weak. The listing skips clone size in some rows; elsewhere it reads once, few, many or a size class.

>.|TRBJ2-5|12|many|TRBV20-1
CSAIPQQETQYF
TGCAGTGCTATTCCGCAGCAAGAGACCCAGTACTTC
>TRBD2|TRBJ2-5|15|many|TRBV7-3
CASSLGAGGQETQYF
TGTGCCAGCAGCTTAGGGGCGGGGGGACAAGAGACCCAGTACTTC
>.|TRBJ2-7|14|many|TRBV14
CASSLALTAREQYF
TGTGCCAGCAGCCTCGCCTTGACAGCACGTGAGCAGTACTTC
>.|TRBJ1-5|13|.|TRBV19
CASSPTTNQPQHF
TGTGCCAGTAGCCCGACGACTAATCAGCCCCAGCATTTT
>.|TRBJ1-1|15|few|TRBV6-6
CASSYPGRLNTEAFF
TGTGCCAGCAGTTACCCGGGACGGTTGAACACTGAAGCTTTCTTT
>.|TRBJ1-1|14|.|TRBV3-1
CASSPRGASTEAFF
TGTGCCAGCAGCCCACGAGGGGCATCCACTGAAGCTTTCTTT
>.|TRBJ1-1|14|many|TRBV6-5
CASRRGVMNTEAFF
TGTGCCAGCAGACGTGGGGTTATGAACACTGAAGCTTTCTTT
>TRBD2|TRBJ2-7|16|many|TRBV7-2
CASSLGLAGEGYEQYF
TGTGCCAGCAGCTTGGGGCTAGCGGGGGAAGGATACGAGCAGTACTTC
>.|TRBJ2-2|16|many|TRBV4-3
CASSQRAPPHTGELFF
TGCGCCAGCAGCCAACGGGCCCCTCCACACACCGGGGAGCTGTTTTTT
>.|TRBJ1-2|13|many|TRBV7-2
CASNPGSFYGYTF
TGTGCCAGCAACCCAGGGTCCTTCTATGGCTACACCTTC
>.|TRBJ2-2|17|many|TRBV10-3
CAISESRGPLDTGELFF
TGTGCCATCAGTGAGTCCCGAGGGCCGCTCGACACCGGGGAGCTGTTTTTT
>TRBD1|TRBJ1-2|13|few|TRBV28
CASRTDRGPRYTF
TGTGCCAGCAGGACGGACAGGGGACCCCGCTACACCTTC
>.|TRBJ1-1|15|.|TRBV5-6
CASSFVGRKGSEAFF
TGTGCCAGCAGCTTCGTCGGGCGAAAAGGGTCTGAAGCTTTCTTT
>.|TRBJ1-1|15|many|TRBV28
CASTGTPLGNTEAFF
TGTGCCAGCACTGGGACCCCCTTGGGGAACACTGAAGCTTTCTTT
>TRBD2|TRBJ2-3|16|few|TRBV20-1
CSADLGLAGGRDTQYF
TGCAGTGCTGACTTGGGACTAGCGGGGGGAAGGGATACGCAGTATTTT
>TRBD2|TRBJ2-3|17|few|TRBV20-1
CSARDGASGESTDTQYF
TGCAGTGCTAGAGATGGGGCTAGCGGGGAAAGCACAGATACGCAGTATTTT
>.|TRBJ1-1|15|many|TRBV6-1
CASSLSPGQYTEAFF
TGTGCCAGCAGTCTAAGTCCCGGACAGTACACTGAAGCTTTCTTT
>.|TRBJ1-1|14|few|TRBV19
CASSPRGGFAEAFF
TGTGCCAGTAGTCCCCGCGGGGGTTTCGCTGAAGCTTTCTTT
>.|TRBJ1-1|14|few|TRBV6-1
CASSEQNMNTEAFF
TGTGCCAGCAGTGAACAGAACATGAACACTGAAGCTTTCTTT
>TRBD1|TRBJ1-2|15|many|TRBV7-9
CASSSEQGLPYGYTF
TGTGCCAGCAGCTCCGAACAGGGGCTGCCCTATGGCTACACCTTC
>TRBD2|TRBJ2-7|14|many|TRBV7-2
CASSLTSGAYEQYF
TGTGCCAGCAGCTTGACTAGCGGGGCCTACGAGCAGTACTTC
>TRBD2|TRBJ2-1|15|many|TRBV12-5
CASGRTSASYNEQFF
TGTGCTAGTGGTCGGACTAGCGCTTCCTACAATGAGCAGTTCTTC
>TRBD2|TRBJ2-1|14|many|TRBV4-1
CASSAGTTYNEQFF
TGCGCCAGCAGTGCCGGGACTACTTACAATGAGCAGTTCTTC
>.|TRBJ2-2|17|.|TRBV6-5
CASSYRRGRLSTGEQFF
TGTGCCAGCAGTTATAGGCGTGGTCGCCTTTCCACCGGGGAGCAGTTTTTT
>.|TRBJ1-5|15|many|TRBV7-2
CASSLNSAGNQPQHF
TGTGCCAGCAGCTTAAATTCTGCAGGTAATCAGCCCCAGCATTTT
>.|TRBJ1-5|15|many|TRBV15
CATSRDRGRNQPQHF
TGTGCCACCAGCAGAGATCGGGGACGCAATCAGCCCCAGCATTTT
>.|TRBJ1-5|15|many|TRBV5-8
CASSLDGMSNQPQHF
TGTGCCAGCAGCTTGGATGGGATGTCAAATCAGCCCCAGCATTTT
>.|TRBJ1-2|14|many|TRBV28
CASRKQGPNYGYTF
TGTGCCAGCAGGAAGCAGGGGCCTAACTATGGCTACACCTTC
>.|TRBJ2-2|13|few|TRBV28
CASSTADTGELFF
TGTGCCAGCAGCACAGCGGACACCGGGGAGCTGTTTTTT
>TRBD1|TRBJ1-1|16|many|TRBV7-2
CASSLVGRGLGTEAFF
TGTGCCAGCAGCTTGGTCGGAAGGGGGCTGGGCACTGAAGCTTTCTTT
>.|TRBJ1-6|13|.|TRBV10-3
CAISEDAGSPLHF
TGTGCCATCAGTGAAGACGCGGGATCACCCCTCCACTTT
>.|TRBJ1-5|15|many|TRBV27
CASSPQGRENQPQHF
TGTGCCAGCAGTCCACAAGGCAGGGAGAATCAGCCCCAGCATTTT
>TRBD2|TRBJ2-1|15|many|TRBV7-2
CASSTAILAGFEQFF
TGTGCCAGCAGCACGGCTATACTAGCGGGGTTTGAGCAGTTCTTC
>.|TRBJ2-5|16|.|TRBV18
CASSPQRGRVKETQYF
TGTGCCAGCTCACCCCAAAGGGGCAGGGTGAAGGAGACCCAGTACTTC
>.|TRBJ1-1|14|many|TRBV12-3/TRBV12-4
CASSPGQVNTEAFF
TGTGCCAGCAGTCCCGGACAAGTGAACACTGAAGCTTTCTTT
>TRBD2|TRBJ2-5|16|many|TRBV7-9
CASSPRISGVQETQYF
TGTGCCAGCAGCCCCCGGATTAGCGGGGTTCAAGAGACCCAGTACTTC
>TRBD1|TRBJ2-1|15|many|TRBV2
CASRPDRGSYNEQFF
TGTGCCAGCAGACCCGACAGGGGGAGTTACAATGAGCAGTTCTTC
>TRBD2|TRBJ2-2|16|few|TRBV5-1
CASSFGLAGGVGELFF
TGCGCCAGCAGCTTTGGACTAGCGGGGGGAGTCGGGGAGCTGTTTTTT
>.|TRBJ2-5|14|.|TRBV6-2/TRBV6-3
CASTEGGFQETQYF
TGTGCCAGCACGGAGGGGGGCTTTCAAGAGACCCAGTACTTC
>.|TRBJ2-1|13|many|TRBV7-6
CASSLQRYNEQFF
TGTGCCAGCAGCTTACAGCGCTACAATGAGCAGTTCTTC
>.|TRBJ2-2|15|many|TRBV5-5
CASSLVGAHTGELFF
TGTGCCAGCAGCTTGGTGGGGGCCCACACCGGGGAGCTGTTTTTT
>.|TRBJ2-5|14|.|TRBV20-1
CSARRAGLQETQYF
TGCAGTGCCCGCCGGGCGGGACTCCAAGAGACCCAGTACTTC
>TRBD1|TRBJ2-1|16|.|TRBV28
CASSPRQGFGNNEQFF
TGTGCCAGCAGTCCCAGACAGGGTTTTGGGAACAATGAGCAGTTCTTC